The 25 T cell receptor beta chains below come from one sample, sequenced in a study of shared clonotypes between healthy human individuals. Libraries were prepared by immunoSEQ multiplex PCR; TCRdb keeps only in-frame clonotypes and omits some of them. The data hold around 2,100,000 clones, with less than 95% observed a single time. Positively selected for CCR7, the CD45RO-negative cells used as naive CD8 cells excluded terminally differentiated effector memory CD45RA+ cells. Input material: naive CD8+ T cells sorted from blood. These receptor sequences come from a man aged 18 to 29 in good health.

The J gene is TRBJ2-3, the V gene TRBV14; D unclear. With 3 bases removed from V and 4 bases from J, the gap between germline ends came to 5 bases. Germline loops: CDR1 SGHDN, CDR2 FVKESK. The CDR3 is made up of 12 amino acids. The CDR3 here is CASSQKPDTQYF. The CDR3 DNA reads as TGTGCCAGCAGCCAGAAACCAGATACGCAGTATTTT.

The chain has TRBV11-2 and TRBJ2-5, with D maybe TRBD2 (6 bases). Trimming cost V 1 base and J 5 bases, with 17 bases left between them. Germline V gives CDR1 SGHAT, CDR2 FQNNGV. The length of the CDR3 is 16 residues. The CDR3 loop reads CASSLGEAPAGETQYF. The CDR3 DNA reads TGTGCCAGCAGCTTAGGCGAAGCTCCGGCGGGGGAGACCCAGTACTTC.

The rearrangement links TRBV4-3 to TRBJ2-7; no reliable D call. This CDR3 is 13 amino acids long. Germline values: CDR1 LGHNA, CDR2 YSLEER. V was trimmed by 4 bases and J by 3 bases, leaving 10 bases between them. The CDR3 DNA is TGCGCCAGCAGCCTTACAATGGGCTACGAGCAGTACTTC. As protein: CASSLTMGYEQYF.

This sequence joins TRBV7-2 and TRBJ1-2, with D perhaps matching TRBD1 (5 bases). In germline, CDR1 is SGHTA, CDR2 FQGNSA. The CDR3 has 17 residues. Trimming shortened V by 4 bases and J by 1 base, and 19 bases separated the two germline ends. CDR3 region: CASSSNLGQFSNYGYTF. The CDR3 DNA follows: TGTGCCAGCAGCTCGAACCTGGGGCAGTTCAGTAACTATGGCTACACCTTC.

The chain is built from TRBV19 and TRBJ2-7; TRBD2 is a possible D gene (5 bases). With 4 bases removed from V and 6 bases from J, the gap between germline ends came to 16 bases. Germline V gene data show CDR1 as LNHDA and CDR2 as SQIVND (reference sequence). The CDR3 loop spans 14 amino acids. The CDR3 DNA reads as TGTGCCAGTAGTACCGACGGCGGGCCGAGCGAGCAGTACTTC. It codes for CASSTDGGPSEQYF. Based on the CDR3 plus reference TRBV19 and TRBJ2-7, the full variable domain is DGGITQSPKYLFRKEGQNVTLSCEQNLNHDAMYWYRQDPGQGLRLIYYSQIVNDFQKGDIAEGYSVSREKKESFPLTVTSAQKNPTAFYLCASSTDGGPSEQYFGPGTRLTVT.

With regard to this clone: The same CDR3 arises from other DNA sequences in this sample as well. The chain combines TRBV28 with TRBJ1-2; weak D call: TRBD1 (5 bases). V lost 6 bases, J lost 4 bases, and 6 bases lay in between. The CDR3 is made up of 11 amino acids. The germline CDR1 and CDR2 sequences are MDHEN and SYDVKM. CDR3 residues: CASSDSYGYTF. CDR3 DNA sequence: TGTGCCAGCAGCGACAGCTATGGCTACACCTTC.

The CDR3 DNA is TGTGCCAGCAGTCCCAGGGGGCTGGGCACTGAAGCTTTCTTT. It encodes CASSPRGLGTEAFF. This rearrangement joins TRBV6-5 to TRBJ1-1; 8 bases align to TRBD1. CDR3 length: 14 amino acids. The V segment lost 5 bases and the J segment 4 bases; nucleotides outside the gene matches: 6. Germline V lookup: CDR1 MNHEY, CDR2 SVGAGI.

The chain is built from TRBV6-5 and TRBJ2-2, with 7 bases that match TRBD2. CDR1 is MNHEY, CDR2 SVGAGI, per germline. This CDR3 is built from 14 residues. V shed 6 bases and J 6 bases; nucleotides not matched to a gene: 7. For the CDR3, the DNA is TGTGCCAGCAGCCCCACTAGCGTCTCCGGGGAGCTGTTTTTT. Its protein product is CASSPTSVSGELFF.

The chain uses TRBV15 and TRBJ1-2; a weak D match, TRBD1 (6 bases). CDR1 LNHNV and CDR2 YYDKDF come from the germline V gene (reference sequence). Trimming pared 5 bases from V and 7 bases from J, leaving 11 bases between. This CDR3 contains 12 residues. Here the CDR3 reads CATSAGEGGYTF. The CDR3 DNA reads TGTGCCACCAGCGCAGGGGAGGGTGGCTACACCTTC.

In nucleotides, the CDR3 is TGTGCCAGCAGCTGGCTCGGGGCCGAGCAGTACTTC. This codes for CASSWLGAEQYF. This rearrangement joins TRBV7-2 to TRBJ2-7; D tentatively reads TRBD1 or TRBD2 (5 bases each). V was cut by 4 bases and J by 6 bases, with 10 bases left in between. The germline V gene encodes CDR1 SGHTA and CDR2 FQGNSA. This CDR3 is 12 amino acids long.

This rearrangement joins TRBV6-1 to TRBJ2-3; TRBD2 agrees at 12 bases. The V and J ends lost 3 bases and 5 bases, in that order; junction bases with no gene match: 9. This CDR3 region has 17 residues. Germline CDR1 is MNHNS and CDR2 is SASEGT. The CDR3: CASSDDPLAGGRDTQYF. Written as DNA, the CDR3 is TGTGCCAGCAGTGATGATCCACTAGCGGGGGGTAGAGATACGCAGTATTTT.

The chain uses TRBV5-8 and TRBJ2-7, with TRBD2 as a possible D gene (7 bases). Trimming stripped 6 bases from V and 5 bases from J, with 21 bases between. The germline V gene has CDR1 SGHTS and CDR2 YDEGEE. The CDR3 is 15 amino acids. The CDR3 coding sequence is TGTGCCAGCACCCCCATGGGGGGGCCAGGGAACGAGCAGTACTTC. This translates into CASTPMGGPGNEQYF.

Comments on this clone: Other DNA sequences within the sample encode an identical CDR3. This sequence joins TRBV2 and TRBJ2-7; 7 positions agree with TRBD1. The V segment lost 5 bases and the J segment 1 base; nucleotides outside the gene matches: 5. The CDR3 is 14 residues long. The germline CDR1 and CDR2 sequences are SNHLY and FYNNEI. CDR3 nucleotides: TGTGCCAGCAGTCCGGGGACAGAATCCTACGAGCAGTACTTC. Its translation: CASSPGTESYEQYF.

Written as DNA, the CDR3 is TGTGCCAGCAGCTTCCGGGGACCCTCCTACGAGCAGTACTTC. It is translated as CASSFRGPSYEQYF. The V and J genes are TRBV7-6 and TRBJ2-7, with D perhaps assigned TRBD1 or TRBD2 (5 bases each). V shed 3 bases and J shed 0 bases, with 9 bases lying between them. Per the germline V gene, CDR1 is SGHVS and CDR2 is FNYEAQ. The CDR3 is made up of 14 amino acids.

V gene TRBV5-1 combines with J gene TRBJ2-5; 8 nucleotides match TRBD2. V trimming: 4 bases; J trimming: 3 bases; junction bases outside the gene matches: 11. CDR1 is SGHRS, CDR2 YFSETQ, per germline. This CDR3 comprises 16 residues. This chain's CDR3 is CASSLTSGESKETQYF. The CDR3 DNA reads TGCGCCAGCAGCCTAACTAGCGGAGAATCCAAAGAGACCCAGTACTTC.

The chain employs TRBV14 and TRBJ2-1; maybe TRBD2 (5 bases). The CDR3 spans 18 residues. V lost 0 bases to trimming and J lost 0 bases, with 15 bases between them. CDR1 and CDR2 (germline): SGHDN, FVKESK. CDR3 protein: CASSQDSQRSISYNEQFF. CDR3 DNA: TGTGCCAGCAGCCAAGATAGCCAGCGGAGCATCTCCTACAATGAGCAGTTCTTC.

This clone appeared a single time. The genes are TRBV7-9 and TRBJ2-3; 9 bases map to TRBD2. The CDR3 contains 17 residues. Trimming removed 4 bases from V and 2 bases from J; junction bases left unmatched: 10. Germline lookup yields CDR1 SEHNR and CDR2 FQNEAQ (reference sequence). As DNA, the CDR3 is TGTGCCAGCAGCTCCCGGGGGGCTAGCGGGAACACAGATACGCAGTATTTT. This codes for CASSSRGASGNTDTQYF.

The V and J genes are TRBV23-1 and TRBJ2-1; 14 bases match TRBD2. TRBV23-1 is noted as an ORF with a role that remains uncertain. There are 19 residues in the CDR3. Trimming took 3 bases from V and 0 from J; bases not matched to a gene: 7. The CDR3 nucleotides read TGCGCCAGCAGTCACTCCGGGACTAGCGGGGGTTACTCCTACAATGAGCAGTTCTTC. This encodes CASSHSGTSGGYSYNEQFF.

V usage is TRBV10-3 and J usage is TRBJ2-5, with D tentatively TRBD2 (5 bases). Trimming took off 3 bases at V and 5 bases at J, with 13 bases between the two ends. This CDR3 comprises 14 residues. Germline V gives CDR1 ENHRY, CDR2 SYGVKD. CDR3 sequence reads: CAISEGRDEETQYF. The CDR3 coding sequence is TGTGCCATCAGTGAAGGTCGGGATGAGGAGACCCAGTACTTC.

The rearrangement joins TRBV11-2 to TRBJ1-2; D is unclear. Trimming took 5 bases from V and 5 from J, leaving 9 bases between them. Germline assignment: CDR1 SGHAT and CDR2 FQNNGV. CDR3 length: 12 amino acids. CDR3 residues: CASSTDGYGYTF. The CDR3 nucleotides read TGTGCCAGCAGCACGGACGGATATGGCTACACCTTC.

Comment on this clone: Different DNA sequences within this sample yield the same CDR3. The chain has TRBV28 and TRBJ1-5; TRBD1 might be the D (5 bases). V lost 5 bases and J lost 7, with 12 bases in between. There are 13 residues in the CDR3. The germline CDR1 and CDR2 sequences are MDHEN and SYDVKM. CDR3 DNA: TGTGCCAGCAGTCTCCGGGGCTGGCAGCCCCAGCATTTT. As protein: CASSLRGWQPQHF.

With respect to this clone: Other DNA sequences within the sample encode an identical CDR3. The CDR3: CASSLDPTYEQYF. The CDR3, as DNA: TGTGCCAGCAGCTTAGATCCTACCTACGAGCAGTACTTC. The rearrangement joins TRBV11-2 to TRBJ2-7; D not resolved. This CDR3 is 13 amino acids long. From germline, CDR1 is SGHAT and CDR2 FQNNGV. V shed 0 bases and J shed 2 bases, with 5 bases lying between them.

The gene calls are TRBV6-1 and TRBJ2-7; 9 nucleotides line up with TRBD1. The junction had 5 bases not matched to a gene; V was cut back by 2 bases and J by 3 bases. CDR3 length: 15 residues. The germline V gene encodes CDR1 MNHNS and CDR2 SASEGT. The CDR3 spells CASSESGTGFYEQYF. The CDR3 nucleotides read TGTGCCAGCAGTGAATCCGGGACAGGGTTCTACGAGCAGTACTTC.

The genes are TRBV5-4 and TRBJ2-7; D tentatively reads TRBD1 or TRBD2 (7 bases each). This CDR3 has 15 residues. V was clipped by 4 bases and J by 2 bases, with 16 bases between them. Per germline, CDR1 SGHNT and CDR2 YYREEE (reference sequence). CDR3 amino acids: CASSMGAGQTYEQYF. CDR3 sequence (DNA): TGTGCCAGCAGCATGGGAGCGGGACAGACCTACGAGCAGTACTTC.

J is TRBJ1-2 and V is TRBV12-1; the table's TRBD1 call for D was not verified on the DNA. TRBV12-1 is deemed a pseudogene. This CDR3 has 14 amino acids. CDR3: CASSPVARGYGYTF. Written as DNA, the CDR3 is TGTGCCAGCAGCCCCGTAGCCAGGGGATATGGCTACACCTTC.